Listed below are T cell receptor beta chains from one sample, sequenced in a study of shared clonotypes between healthy human individuals. TCRdb's table, derived via immunoSEQ multiplex PCR, lists solely in-frame clones and lacks some. This table has about 700,000 clones, over 65% appearing once. The sample taken for sequencing was memory CD4+ T cells sorted from blood. These TCRs come from a woman in her thirties in good health. Both conserved end residues are trimmed from each CDR3.

V gene: TRBV4-2
CDR3 protein: ASSQEGIVNYGYT

V gene: TRBV7-6
CDR3 protein: ASSYRETGELF

V gene: TRBV28
CDR3 protein: ASSRSSGNTIY

V gene: TRBV2
CDR3 protein: ASSERQVYGYT

V gene: TRBV7-8
CDR3 protein: ASSSGGSGSGRYNEQF

V gene: TRBV29-1
CDR3 protein: SGRGGQETQY

V gene: TRBV9
CDR3 protein: ASSPQSSAPYEQY

V gene: TRBV7-9
CDR3 protein: ASSLNPYGYT

V gene: TRBV14
CDR3 protein: ASSPRVAAPQSSYNEQF

V gene: TRBV30
CDR3 protein: AWRGLAGTYEQY

V gene: TRBV5-1
CDR3 protein: ASSMPQGIEQF

V gene: TRBV29-1
CDR3 protein: SGTGTGSYEQY

V gene: TRBV7-9
CDR3 protein: ASSTHRDMNTEAF

V gene: TRBV28
CDR3 protein: ASIATSGSSYEQY

V gene: TRBV9
CDR3 protein: ASSVAAGTGYGYT

V gene: TRBV13
CDR3 protein: ASSFGPLDHEQY

V gene: TRBV6-1
CDR3 protein: ASSGDGDRNEQY

V gene: TRBV9
CDR3 protein: ASSLAGGLFETQY

V gene: TRBV25-1
CDR3 protein: ASSETTENEKLF

V gene: TRBV7-9
CDR3 protein: ASSSQRQY

V gene: TRBV2
CDR3 protein: ASSEALRGDADYEQY

V gene: TRBV30
CDR3 protein: AWGQYEQY

V gene: TRBV19
CDR3 protein: ASSILGRTGGSSGANVLT

V gene: TRBV27
CDR3 protein: ASSLFRNTEAF

V gene: TRBV5-1
CDR3 protein: ASSLTPTTGELF

V gene: TRBV30
CDR3 protein: AWSTMGVAEAF

V gene: TRBV6-6
CDR3 protein: ASSSPGTSGSEQF

V gene: TRBV6-6
CDR3 protein: ASSYSAGVYEQY

V gene: TRBV6-6
CDR3 protein: ASSYRQSTGELF

V gene: TRBV2
CDR3 protein: ASSEFGPSQY

V gene: TRBV2
CDR3 protein: ASSLLGQTNEQF

V gene: TRBV2
CDR3 protein: ASSYIAGDSYEQY

V gene: TRBV7-2
CDR3 protein: ASSSQGRDEQY

V gene: TRBV5-1
CDR3 protein: ASSLRTPNDNEQF

V gene: TRBV7-2
CDR3 protein: ASSFYIANEQF

V gene: TRBV5-6
CDR3 protein: ASSQVAGNTIY

V gene: TRBV19
CDR3 protein: ASKDGVYGYT

V gene: TRBV4-2
CDR3 protein: ASSVGLAGRDEQY

V gene: TRBV4-2
CDR3 protein: ASSQDIMSAEQF

V gene: TRBV28
CDR3 protein: ASTKTAYEQY

V gene: TRBV27
CDR3 protein: ASSLRTSGIYEQY

V gene: TRBV5-5
CDR3 protein: ASSPVGSGANVLT

V gene: TRBV6-5
CDR3 protein: ASSYLAGARREQY

V gene: TRBV6-5
CDR3 protein: ASSDRDRGHEQY

V gene: TRBV7-2
CDR3 protein: ASSLTALNDGYT